This TCR beta chain emerged from a study of Ad26.COV2.S vaccination and SARS-CoV-2 variants. Treatment defined: approximately 18 received Ad26.COV2.S at low or high dose, single or two shots; several received placebo; per-sample allocation not given. Sampling was done on day 63 after the first vaccine or placebo injection. The V end was cut by 6 bases, the J end by 1 base, with 9 bases between. The CDR3 runs to 13 residues. Germline assignment: CDR1 ENHRY and CDR2 SYGVKD. Sequencing was performed with immunoSEQ multiplex PCR; in TCRdb, only in-frame clones are kept and a portion is missing. The sample consists of roughly 420,000 clones, about 91% of them appearing once.

The sequence came from a person aged 18-60 years who received the Ad26.COV2.S COVID-19 vaccine or a placebo. The V call is TRBV10-3, the J call TRBJ1-1; D is ambiguous. Sequencing used peripheral blood, obtained in a trial of Ad26.COV2.S vaccine versus placebo. The CDR3 reads CAIRDGSNTEAFF. The CDR3 nucleotides read TGTGCCATCAGGGACGGCTCGAACACTGAAGCTTTCTTT.